Each of the 29 T cell receptor beta chains below was sequenced from the same sample in a study of T-cell memory formation after mild COVID-19. TCRdb fed the 5' RACE reads into MiXCR, producing one record per CDR3 protein. The table records 150,000 to 200,000 distinct CDR3 sequences, 16% of them present only once. What was sequenced was PBMCs or a T cell subset sorted from them (not recorded which). The receptor set was obtained from an adult woman who had mild COVID-19 (a few samples of this study predate the infection). Cell type and time point are not known.

The CDR3 coding sequence is TGTGCCAGCAGCCAAGATTTCCTAGGACTAGCCAACAATGAGCAGTTCTTC. Translating gives CASSQDFLGLANNEQFF. The chain is built from TRBV4-2 and TRBJ2-1, with TRBD2 matching over 8 bases. The CDR3 sequence is 17 residues long. Germline-derived CDR1 and CDR2 are LGHNA and YNFKEQ. V lost 0 bases and J lost 5; bases outside the gene matches: 9.

The rearrangement uses TRBV12-5 and TRBJ2-1, with 10 bases identical to TRBD2. Trimming took 6 bases from V and 3 from J; bases not matched to a gene: 8. Looked up from germline, CDR1 is LGHNT and CDR2 is FRNRAP. The CDR3 spans 16 residues. The CDR3 spells CASGTLGLADYNEQFF. The CDR3 coding sequence is TGTGCTAGTGGGACCCTAGGACTAGCGGACTACAATGAGCAGTTCTTC. The entire variable domain, with the rest obtained from reference TRBV12-5 and TRBJ2-1, is as follows: DARVTQTPRHKVTEMGQEVTMRCQPILGHNTVFWYRQTMMQGLELLAYFRNRAPLDDSGMPKDRFSAEMPDATLATLKIQPSEPRDSAVYFCASGTLGLADYNEQFFGPGTRLTVL.

This clonotype was recorded a few times. V is TRBV5-1 and J is TRBJ1-1, with a tentative D call TRBD1 (6 bases). The V end was cut by 7 bases, the J end by 3 bases, with 16 bases between. CDR1 and CDR2 from the germline V gene are SGHRS and YFSETQ. This CDR3 spans 14 amino acids. The CDR3: CASREGVWDTEAFF. CDR3 coding DNA: TGCGCCAGCCGGGAGGGGGTCTGGGACACTGAAGCTTTCTTT. Together with reference TRBV5-1 and TRBJ1-1, the CDR3 gives the full variable domain: KAGVTQTPRYLIKTRGQQVTLSCSPISGHRSVSWYQQTPGQGLQFLFEYFSETQRNKGNFPGRFSGRQFSNSRSEMNVSTLELGDSALYLCASREGVWDTEAFFGQGTRLTVV.

The table lists this clonotype with a count of one. The rearrangement links TRBV29-1 to TRBJ1-1; TRBD1 agrees at 7 bases. This CDR3 is 13 amino acids long. Germline trimming cut 7 bases from V and 0 bases from J; bases unmatched to any gene: 5. Germline CDR1 SQVTM, CDR2 ANQGSEA. The CDR3 loop is CSGRDRLNTEAFF. As DNA, the CDR3 is TGCAGCGGCCGGGACAGATTGAACACTGAAGCTTTCTTT.

This clonotype showed up many times. V and J are TRBV7-2 and TRBJ2-1; 7 nucleotides line up with TRBD2. The CDR3 runs to 15 residues. Trimming at V came to 5 bases and at J to 8 bases, leaving 12 bases not matched to a gene. Germline V gene data show CDR1 as SGHTA and CDR2 as FQGNSA. The CDR3 protein is CASSLISGTTDEQFF. The DNA of the CDR3 is TGTGCCAGCAGCCTCATAAGCGGGACTACAGATGAGCAGTTCTTC.

The sample holds a few counts of this clonotype. This chain links TRBV12-3 or TRBV12-4 with TRBJ2-6; D ambiguous. The CDR3 is made up of 17 amino acids. V was pared by 7 bases and J by 4 bases, with 20 bases between. DNA of the CDR3: TGTGCCAGCATTATGGCCCTGACGCGGCGAGGGGCCAACGTCCTGACTTTC. Its protein product is CASIMALTRRGANVLTF.

The chain joins TRBV5-1 to TRBJ2-7, with D possibly being TRBD1 (5 bases). CDR3 length: 17 amino acids. Germline CDR1 SGHRS, CDR2 YFSETQ. Trimming removed 2 bases from V and 1 base from J, with 19 bases in between. CDR3 in amino acids: CASSFPPGKVGSYEQYF. The DNA for the CDR3 is TGCGCCAGCAGCTTTCCCCCAGGGAAGGTCGGGTCCTACGAGCAGTACTTC.

J is TRBJ1-2 and V is TRBV28; 11 bases are a match to TRBD1. The CDR3 runs 12 residues. V shed 3 bases, J shed 10 bases, and the junction held 1 base outside the gene matches. Germline lookup yields CDR1 MDHEN and CDR2 SYDVKM. Here the CDR3 DNA reads TGTGCCAGCAGTTTTGGACAGGGGGCCTACACCTTC. Translation: CASSFGQGAYTF.

A few counts support this clonotype. The rearrangement joins TRBV12-3 or TRBV12-4 to TRBJ1-6, with D hard to call. V was shortened by 4 bases and J by 6 bases, with 7 bases between the two germline ends. The CDR3 is made up of 13 amino acids. DNA of the CDR3: TGTGCCAGCAGTTCCACGATTAATTCACCCCTCCACTTT. The encoded protein is CASSSTINSPLHF.

This clonotype was seen ten or more times. The chain combines TRBV11-2 with TRBJ2-1; D remains unclear. The length of the CDR3 is 13 residues. Trimming stripped 1 base from V and 9 bases from J, with 10 bases between. CDR1 and CDR2 (germline): SGHAT, FQNNGV. The CDR3 DNA sequence: TGTGCCAGCAGCTTAGGTGGGCTGGGTGAGCAGTTCTTC. Amino acid sequence: CASSLGGLGEQFF.

There are a few counts of this clonotype. This chain connects TRBV21-1 to TRBJ2-7. TRBV21-1 is a pseudogene locus. The CDR3 runs to 15 residues. The CDR3, as DNA: TGTGCCAGCAGCAAAAGGTTCTCACAGCCCTACGAGCAGTACTTC. Protein sequence: CASSKRFSQPYEQYF.

The CDR3 loop reads CASSASGDRASYEQYF. CDR3 DNA: TGTGCCAGCAGCGCCTCCGGGGACAGGGCTTCCTACGAGCAGTACTTC. The chain couples TRBV7-9 to TRBJ2-7; 9 nucleotides line up with TRBD1. The CDR3 runs to 16 residues. Germline CDR1 and CDR2: SEHNR and FQNEAQ (reference sequence). V gave up 5 bases and J gave up 1 base; unmatched junction bases: 9.

Many counts were recorded for this clonotype. The rearrangement links TRBV6-5 to TRBJ1-2; 7 positions match TRBD1. Germline trimming cut 6 bases from V and 2 bases from J; bases unmatched to any gene: 9. CDR1 is MNHEY, CDR2 SVGAGI, per germline. The CDR3 has 15 amino acids. CDR3: CASSTARQGNYGYTF. DNA for the CDR3: TGTGCCAGCAGCACGGCCCGACAGGGCAACTATGGCTACACCTTC.

This clonotype was counted a few times. The CDR3 region is CASSHYSGSGELFF. Written as DNA, the CDR3 is TGTGCCAGCAGCCATTATTCAGGGTCCGGGGAGCTGTTTTTT. The chain links TRBV7-9 to TRBJ2-2, with D perhaps TRBD1 (5 bases). The CDR3 length is 14 residues. Trimming stripped 5 bases from V and 6 bases from J, with 13 bases between. Germline V gene sequence: CDR1 SEHNR, CDR2 FQNEAQ (reference sequence).

This clonotype is judged medium-sized. The chain couples TRBV24-1 to TRBJ2-5, with 10 bases lining up with TRBD1. CDR3 length equals 16 residues. With 4 bases clipped from V and 1 base from J, the junction kept 5 bases outside the gene matches. The germline V gene has CDR1 KGHDR and CDR2 SFDVKD. The CDR3 protein is CATSEPGTGVQETQYF. DNA of the CDR3: TGTGCCACCAGTGAGCCCGGGACAGGGGTCCAAGAGACCCAGTACTTC.

The chain couples TRBV5-6 to TRBJ2-7, with TRBD1 matching 8 bases. The CDR3 is 17 residues long. Germline CDR1 and CDR2: SGHDT and YYEEEE. With V trimmed by 0 bases and J by 2 bases, 10 bases remained unmatched. The CDR3 reads CASSLDLRDRRTYEQYF. Written as DNA, the CDR3 is TGTGCCAGCAGCTTGGACTTAAGGGACAGGAGGACCTACGAGCAGTACTTC. Filled out from reference TRBV5-6 and TRBJ2-7, the complete variable domain reads DAGVTQSPTHLIKTRGQQVTLRCSPKSGHDTVSWYQQALGQGPQFIFQYYEEEERQRGNFPDRFSGHQFPNYSSELNVNALLLGDSALYLCASSLDLRDRRTYEQYFGPGTRLTVT.

This clonotype was picked up a small number of times. The J gene is TRBJ2-7, the V gene TRBV6-6; D is perhaps TRBD1 (6 bases). V gave up 5 bases and J gave up 7 bases, with 15 bases separating them. Germline lookup yields CDR1 MNHNY and CDR2 SVGAGI (reference sequence). The CDR3 consists of 13 residues. CDR3 sequence (DNA): TGTGCCAGCAGTCCCCCACAGGGCGGGGAGCAGTACTTC. Its protein is CASSPPQGGEQYF.

This clonotype was observed a few times. V and J are TRBV7-2 and TRBJ2-3; D unclear. This CDR3 region has 12 residues. CDR1 and CDR2 (germline): SGHTA, FQGNSA. The V gene lost 8 bases and the J gene lost 4 bases, with 10 bases spanning the gap. The CDR3 coding sequence is TGTGCCAGCGCCCCTCGGGCAGATACGCAGTATTTT. Residues: CASAPRADTQYF. Combining the CDR3 with reference TRBV7-2 and TRBJ2-3 gives the whole variable domain GAGVSQSPSNKVTEKGKDVELRCDPISGHTALYWYRQSLGQGLEFLIYFQGNSAPDKSGLPSDRFSAERTGGSVSTLTIQRTQQEDSAVYLCASAPRADTQYFGPGTRLTVL.

The chain carries TRBV12-3 or TRBV12-4 and TRBJ2-1, with unresolved D. The CDR3 extends over 12 amino acids. Between the trimmed V and J ends, which lost 2 bases and 9 bases, there was a span of 8 bases. This CDR3 reads CASSLKLAEQFF. The DNA of the CDR3 is TGTGCCAGCAGTTTAAAGTTGGCTGAGCAGTTCTTC.

The chain carries TRBV7-3 and TRBJ1-1; the D gene is possibly TRBD1 (5 bases). V lost 8 bases to trimming and J lost 1 base, with 20 bases between them. This CDR3 spans 16 amino acids. Per the germline V gene, CDR1 is SGHTA and CDR2 is FQGTGA. CDR3 coding DNA: TGTGCCAGCGGGGGATTGGGGATCTATGCGAACACTGAAGCTTTCTTT. Its translation is CASGGLGIYANTEAFF.

This clonotype was counted a few times. The CDR3 sequence is CASSFSGFSTEAFF. CDR3 coding DNA: TGTGCCAGCAGCTTTTCGGGGTTTAGCACTGAAGCTTTCTTT. The rearrangement links TRBV7-2 to TRBJ1-1; D unclear. The CDR3 is 14 amino acids. Germline lookup yields CDR1 SGHTA and CDR2 FQGNSA. Trimming left V 3 bases short and J 4 bases short, with 12 bases between.

The rearrangement joins TRBV12-3 or TRBV12-4 to TRBJ2-7; the D gene is possibly TRBD2 (5 bases). Deletions cut 6 bases from V and 7 bases from J, with 16 bases between. The CDR3 loop spans 13 amino acids. Here the CDR3 reads CASRPGPTGEQYF. The CDR3 DNA reads as TGTGCCAGCAGACCGGGCCCCACGGGGGAGCAGTACTTC.

The chain joins TRBV6-6 to TRBJ2-7; D possibly corresponds to TRBD1 (6 bases). CDR3 length: 14 residues. Trimming shortened V by 7 bases and J by 1 base, and 14 bases separated the two germline ends. CDR1 is MNHNY and CDR2 is SVGAGI in the germline V gene (reference sequence). The CDR3 is CASIQGERSYEQYF. CDR3 nucleotide sequence: TGTGCCAGCATACAGGGAGAGAGGTCCTACGAGCAGTACTTC.

This chain joins TRBV2 and TRBJ1-2, with D possibly being TRBD1 (5 bases). There are 15 residues in the CDR3. Trimming removed 6 bases at V and 4 bases at J, with 18 bases between. The germline V gene encodes CDR1 SNHLY and CDR2 FYNNEI. The CDR3, as DNA: TGTGCCAGCAGCAAGGGCGGGGCTTCTTTCTATGGCTACACCTTC. This codes for CASSKGGASFYGYTF.

This clonotype was counted between two and nine times. The junction differs from germline at one of its ends, possibly a read error. V gene TRBV29-1 combines with J gene TRBJ2-7; weak D call: TRBD1 (6 bases). The length of the CDR3 is 13 residues. Germline values: CDR1 SQVTM, CDR2 ANQGSEA. The CDR3 DNA sequence: TGCAGCGTTGAACAGGATGGCAGGGGCAACCTGAACTTC. Protein product: CSVEQDGRGNLNF.

This clonotype was seen only a few times. V is TRBV18 and J is TRBJ1-3; D is ambiguous. The CDR3 loop spans 13 amino acids. V was cut by 3 bases and J by 8 bases, with 11 bases left in between. CDR1 is KGHSH and CDR2 is LQKENI in the germline V gene. Here the CDR3 DNA reads TGTGCCAGCTCACCGGGCCCCGGGGACACCATATATTTT. Translation: CASSPGPGDTIYF.

This clonotype was counted only a few times. The chain combines TRBV6-5 with TRBJ1-2; D is unresolved. Trimming left V 7 bases short and J 7 bases short, with 13 bases between. CDR3 length equals 12 residues. The germline V gene has CDR1 MNHEY and CDR2 SVGAGI. CDR3 nucleotides: TGTGCCAGCACCGCGGCGGGCGGTGGCTACACCTTC. This encodes CASTAAGGGYTF.

This sequence joins TRBV29-1 and TRBJ2-7; D may be TRBD1 (5 bases). CDR1 and CDR2 (germline): SQVTM, ANQGSEA. Trimming took 6 bases from V and 2 from J, leaving 8 bases between them. The CDR3 covers 11 residues. This CDR3 is CSVKGPYEQYF. The CDR3, as DNA: TGCAGCGTGAAGGGGCCCTACGAGCAGTACTTC.

This clonotype has a handful of counts. The rearrangement joins TRBV24-1 to TRBJ2-2; 11 bases are shared with TRBD2. V was pared by 0 bases and J by 2 bases, with 4 bases of the junction left unmatched. This CDR3 is 18 amino acids long. Per the germline V gene, CDR1 is KGHDR and CDR2 is SFDVKD. For the CDR3, the DNA is TGTGCCACCAGTGATTTGCCGACTAGCGGGATTAACACCGGGGAGCTGTTTTTT. Its protein is CATSDLPTSGINTGELFF.